This T cell receptor (beta chain) was profiled in a study of cytomegalovirus exposure and HLA in healthy donors. Concerning this clone: Its target is not known.

There are 15 residues in the CDR3. CDR1 is SNHLY and CDR2 is FYNNEI in the germline V gene. V was shortened by 6 bases and J by 3 bases, with 15 bases between the two germline ends. Both 60 Vbeta primers and 13 Jbeta primers went into the PCR. The protocol was immunoSEQ multiplex PCR, while the TCRdb copy is restricted to in-frame clones and leaves out a portion. There are some 87,000 clones in the sample; more than 60% occur only once, and 5.5% to 7% lies in the top ten. Broader study findings: A later analysis appeared to link common viral pathogens to several of the most significant clusters. In an earlier analysis, in 540 or so donors, most V segments appeared productive either ~87% or ~30% of the time. Sequences of the TCR beta chain were said to predict the HLA-A and HLA-B alleles of most subjects accurately. Equally common other TCR beta chains were less clonally expanded than HLA-associated ones, a later analysis found.

The sample comprised PBMCs. The clonotype comes from a man in his late teens or twenties in good health and CMV-seropositive. The rearrangement joins TRBV2 to TRBJ2-1; maybe TRBD2 (6 bases). The CDR3 reads CASRPLARVYNEQFF. The CDR3 nucleotides are TGTGCCAGCAGGCCGCTAGCGAGGGTCTACAATGAGCAGTTCTTC. Supplemented by reference TRBV2 and TRBJ2-1, the full variable domain reads EPEVTQTPSHQVTQMGQEVILRCVPISNHLYFYWYRQILGQKVEFLVSFYNNEISEKSEIFDDQFSVERPDGSNFTLKIRSTKLEDSAMYFCASRPLARVYNEQFFGPGTRLTVL.